This passage covers 5 T cell receptor beta chains from one sample sequenced in a study of Ad26.COV2.S vaccination and SARS-CoV-2 variants. Method: immunoSEQ multiplex PCR; TCRdb's copy keeps in-frame clones and lacks some. Here the sample spans approximately 240,000 clones, roughly 90% being singletons. Treatment denoted: 15 to 20 received Ad26.COV2.S at low or high dose, single or two shots; about 5 received placebo; per-sample allocation not given. Samples were taken on day 63 after the first vaccine or placebo injection. The sample was peripheral blood, taken in a trial of Ad26.COV2.S vaccine versus placebo. All receptors come from a person aged 18-65 years who received the Ad26.COV2.S COVID-19 vaccine or a placebo.

The chain employs TRBV4-1 and TRBJ2-7; D uncertain. Germline CDR1 reads MGHRA; CDR2 reads YSYEKL. The CDR3 runs 15 residues. V gave up 0 bases and J gave up 0 bases, with 9 bases separating them. CDR3 residues: CASSQDQDISYEQYF. In DNA form, the CDR3 reads TGCGCCAGCAGCCAAGATCAAGACATCTCCTACGAGCAGTACTTC.

This rearrangement joins TRBV6-5 to TRBJ2-7, with D possibly being TRBD1 (6 bases). CDR1 MNHEY and CDR2 SVGAGI come from the germline V gene. With 5 bases removed from V and 4 bases from J, the gap between germline ends came to 9 bases. This CDR3 contains 12 residues. The CDR3 spells CASSKQGYEQYF. The DNA of the CDR3 is TGTGCCAGCAGTAAACAGGGATACGAGCAGTACTTC.

The rearrangement uses TRBV25-1 and TRBJ2-2, with TRBD2 identical over 10 bases. Per germline, CDR1 MGHDK and CDR2 SYGVNS. Trimming at V came to 3 bases and at J to 7 bases, leaving 5 bases not matched to a gene. This CDR3 spans 15 amino acids. The CDR3 sequence: CASSELAGAVGELFF. CDR3 in DNA: TGTGCCAGCAGTGAGCTAGCGGGGGCGGTCGGGGAGCTGTTTTTT.

The chain combines TRBV7-3 with TRBJ2-1; 12 bases agree with TRBD2. The germline V gene encodes CDR1 SGHTA and CDR2 FQGTGA. The CDR3 has 19 residues. J was trimmed by 1 base and V by 5 bases; bases with no gene match: 12. The CDR3 is CASSTAVSGTSGSYNEQFF. CDR3 nucleotides: TGTGCCAGCAGCACAGCCGTCTCCGGGACTAGCGGGTCCTACAATGAGCAGTTCTTC.

This clone was observed a handful of times. The chain carries TRBV19 and TRBJ2-2; D not resolved. This CDR3 comprises 11 residues. The V gene's germline CDR1 is LNHDA and CDR2 SQIVND (reference sequence). V was cut by 3 bases and J by 8 bases, with 4 bases left in between. The chain's CDR3 is CASSISGELFF. For the CDR3, the DNA is TGTGCCAGTAGTATCTCTGGGGAGCTGTTTTTT.